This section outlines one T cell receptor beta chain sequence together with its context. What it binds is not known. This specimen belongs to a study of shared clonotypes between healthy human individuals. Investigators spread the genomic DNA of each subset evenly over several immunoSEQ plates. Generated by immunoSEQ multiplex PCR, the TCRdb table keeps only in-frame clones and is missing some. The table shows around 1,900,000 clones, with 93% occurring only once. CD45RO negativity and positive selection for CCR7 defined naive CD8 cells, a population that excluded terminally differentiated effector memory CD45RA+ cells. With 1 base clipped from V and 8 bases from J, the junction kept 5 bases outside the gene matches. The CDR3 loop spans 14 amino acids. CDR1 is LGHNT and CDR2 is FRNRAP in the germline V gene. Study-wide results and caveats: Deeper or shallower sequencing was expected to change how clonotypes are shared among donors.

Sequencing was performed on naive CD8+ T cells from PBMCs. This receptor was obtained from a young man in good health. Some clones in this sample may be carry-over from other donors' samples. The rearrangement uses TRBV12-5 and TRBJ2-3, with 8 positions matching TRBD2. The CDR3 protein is CASGLAFLAGTQYF. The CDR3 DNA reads TGTGCTAGTGGTTTGGCCTTCCTAGCGGGTACGCAGTATTTT.